The TCR beta chain under discussion was sequenced for a study of cytomegalovirus exposure and HLA in healthy donors. Background on the study: Ancestry clustering placed about four fifths of approximately 420 genotyped donors in the Caucasian-associated cluster. General study points: Most sequenced TCRs were rare (though some public TCRs occurred in many donors).

Comments on this clone: Its matching antigen is unknown.

V lost 0 bases and J 5 bases, leaving 8 bases between the germline ends. This CDR3 spans 14 amino acids. Per germline, CDR1 LGHNA and CDR2 YNFKEQ. The PCR was carried out with 60 Vbeta primers and 13 Jbeta primers. Sequencing used immunoSEQ multiplex PCR; TCRdb keeps in-frame clones, though not all of them. The sample has about 150,000 clones, less than 10% seen once; the top ten hold 1.8%. This TCR was sampled from a male donor in good health and CMV-seronegative. The chain uses TRBV4-2 and TRBJ1-5; unclear D gene. Sequencing was performed on PBMCs. The CDR3 spells CASSQDIDYQPQHF. The CDR3 nucleotides are TGTGCCAGCAGCCAAGATATCGACTATCAGCCCCAGCATTTT.